The clone carrying this T cell receptor (beta chain) was observed at least ten times. Antigen specificity is unknown. This entry belongs to a study of T cells in Graves' hyperthyroidism and ophthalmopathy. Study outcomes and limitations: Most expanded thyroid clonotypes above 0.001 recurred in blood.

Diagnoses were made from clinical symptoms, serum measures (thyroxine and TRAb), thyroid ultrasound and orbital computed tomography. TCR beta CDR3 regions were amplified from RNA. When the TCR CDR3 underwent first-round RT-PCR, the HTBI primer set was used. TCRdb re-derived calls from the multiplex PCR reads in MiXCR, one entry per CDR3 protein. The table has 370,000 or so distinct CDR3 sequences, around an eighth seen once. Germline V gene data show CDR1 as SQVTM and CDR2 as ANQGSEA. The V gene end was trimmed by 3 bases and the J gene end by 5 bases; junction bases not matched to a gene: 9. CDR3 length: 16 amino acids.

The chain couples TRBV29-1 to TRBJ2-1, with 11 nucleotides matching TRBD1. Sequencing was done on a sample of blood. This sequence was found in a man between 25 and 39 years old with Graves' hyperthyroidism that later progressed to Graves' ophthalmopathy. CDR3 amino acids: CSVEEDRGQSHNEQFF. The CDR3 DNA follows: TGCAGCGTTGAGGAGGACAGGGGGCAGTCCCACAATGAGCAGTTCTTC.